This T cell receptor (beta chain) was recovered during a study of early T cells in non-severe SARS-CoV-2 infection. Regarding the study as a whole: VDJdb matching, biased toward anti-spike CD8 responses, missed private and CD4 specificities.

Looked up from germline, CDR1 is KGHSH and CDR2 is LQKENI. Trimming pared 3 bases from V and 3 bases from J, leaving 10 bases between. This CDR3 is 14 amino acids long. Individual cDNA molecules each received unique molecular identifiers attached to them. MiXCR was run by TCRdb on the 5' RACE reads, yielding one entry per CDR3 protein. The sample holds approximately 33,000 distinct CDR3 sequences; 3% to 4.5% are singletons and the top ten take 9% to 10%. Comment on this clonotype: Its specificity is unknown.

Sequencing used whole blood. The chain uses TRBV18 and TRBJ2-3; D is possibly TRBD2 (6 bases). The clonotype originates from an adult who was a healthcare worker with PCR-confirmed SARS-CoV-2 infection or an uninfected control (not recorded which). The CDR3 region has the DNA TGTGCCAGCTCACCCCCTGCGGGGACAGATACGCAGTATTTT. It codes for CASSPPAGTDTQYF.